A single sample is the source of the 4 T cell receptor beta chains below, sequenced in a study of CD8 T cells in Susac syndrome. RNA amounts of roughly 0.5 to 1 ug underwent reverse transcription with random hexamers. One entry per CDR3 protein, called by TCRdb with MiXCR from the immunoSEQ multiplex PCR reads. Of 200,000 or so distinct CDR3 sequences in the sample, about 95% were seen once. Sample: CD4+ T cells from PBMCs. These receptors all come from a human donor with multiple sclerosis.

This chain joins TRBV6-6 and TRBJ2-7, with D unclear. V was trimmed by 6 bases and J by 3 bases, leaving 15 bases between them. Germline CDR1 and CDR2: MNHNY and SVGAGI (reference sequence). The CDR3 is 14 residues long. The CDR3 coding sequence is TGTGCCAGCAGAGCCCCTGGGCCTTACTACGAGCAGTACTTC. This codes for CASRAPGPYYEQYF.

V usage is TRBV5-1 and J usage is TRBJ2-5, with D maybe TRBD1 (6 bases). Trimming cost V 5 bases and J 2 bases, with 28 bases left between them. In germline, CDR1 is SGHRS, CDR2 YFSETQ. The CDR3 has 19 amino acids. The CDR3 nucleotides are TGCGCCAGCAGATCCCTGACAGGTTCTTCCCAACTACCTCAAGAGACCCAGTACTTC. It codes for CASRSLTGSSQLPQETQYF.

This clonotype has just a few counts. J is TRBJ2-7 and V is TRBV29-1; D ambiguous. The CDR3 consists of 12 residues. Trimming removed 3 bases at V and 2 bases at J, with 8 bases between. Looked up from germline, CDR1 is SQVTM and CDR2 is ANQGSEA. The CDR3 region has the DNA TGCAGCGTTGAGCCCAGCGCCTACGAGCAGTACTTC. This gives the protein CSVEPSAYEQYF.

V is TRBV18 and J is TRBJ1-1; possibly TRBD1 for D (5 bases). The CDR3 length is 16 residues. Germline assignment: CDR1 KGHSH and CDR2 LQKENI. Trimming removed 2 bases from V and 4 bases from J, with 17 bases in between. The CDR3 spells CASSPMGREMGTEAFF. The CDR3 DNA reads as TGTGCCAGCTCACCAATGGGCAGGGAGATGGGCACTGAAGCTTTCTTT. Supplemented by reference TRBV18 and TRBJ1-1, the full variable domain reads NAGVMQNPRHLVRRRGQEARLRCSPMKGHSHVYWYRQLPEEGLKFMVYLQKENIIDESGMPKERFSAEFPKEGPSILRIQQVVRGDSAAYFCASSPMGREMGTEAFFGQGTRLTVV.